This T cell receptor (beta chain) was identified in a study of Graves' ophthalmopathy and Graves' hyperthyroidism. Every ophthalmopathy donor presented moderate-to-severe activity, CAS ≥3, NOSPECS ≥4 and duration under 3 months. Certain patients, namely those with other autoimmune diseases, uncontrolled infections, pregnancy or lactation, were excluded. Amplification of the TCR beta CDR3 regions used RNA transcripts (as template). First-round RT-PCR used HTBI primers; second-round multiplex PCR followed. TCRdb called the multiplex PCR reads again in MiXCR, with one record for every CDR3 protein. Counted here are 660,000 or so distinct CDR3 sequences, over 40% occurring once; the ten biggest clones make up over 2.5%. This clonotype has just one count. This sequence may be a read error, since a much larger clone differs from it by one base. This is likely a read error, given that the CDR3 carries no conserved phenylalanine or tryptophan at its end.

The CDR3 covers 16 residues. The trim removed 3 bases at V and 4 bases at J, leaving 9 bases unmatched. In germline, CDR1 is LNHDA, CDR2 SQIVND (reference sequence). The specimen was peripheral blood. The sequence was obtained from an adult man with Graves' ophthalmopathy. This sequence joins TRBV19 and TRBJ1-5; 7 nucleotides line up with TRBD1. The CDR3 DNA sequence: TGTGCCAGTAGTATTCCTGGCAGGGGGGCAAATCAGCCCCAGCATTTG. Its translation: CASSIPGRGANQPQHL.